The 8 T cell receptor beta chains in this list originate from one sample, sequenced in a study of response to subunit inactivated influenza vaccine. MiXCR, applied by TCRdb to the RT-PCR reads, yields one record per CDR3 protein. Of under 550,000 distinct CDR3 sequences detected, less than 10% appear once; the ten largest clones hold under 15%. Sequences were derived from PBMCs from blood, sampled roughly 24 months after vaccination. These receptors all stem from a man aged 50-75 years who received an inactivated influenza vaccine.

The rearrangement links TRBV4-1 to TRBJ2-2; perhaps D is TRBD1 or TRBD2 (5 bases each). CDR1 is MGHRA and CDR2 is YSYEKL in the germline V gene. The CDR3 sequence is 15 residues long. V lost 0 bases and J 6 bases, leaving 11 bases between the germline ends. The CDR3 here is CASSQDFGAAGELFF. The CDR3 DNA is TGCGCCAGCAGCCAAGATTTCGGGGCTGCCGGGGAGCTGTTTTTT.

At least ten counts were recorded for this clonotype. This rearrangement joins TRBV6-1 to TRBJ2-7; 8 nucleotides match TRBD1. The V gene end was trimmed by 8 bases and the J gene end by 4 bases; junction bases not matched to a gene: 22. The CDR3 spans 18 residues. Per germline, CDR1 MNHNS and CDR2 SASEGT. This chain's CDR3 is CASCPATGVAGPPYEQYF. The CDR3 region has the DNA TGTGCCAGCTGTCCCGCGACAGGGGTCGCCGGGCCCCCTTACGAGCAGTACTTC.

This clonotype has only a few counts. Here the CDR3 reads CASSISGADTGELFF. The CDR3 DNA reads as TGTGCCAGTAGTATATCAGGGGCGGACACCGGGGAGCTGTTTTTT. The chain has TRBV19 and TRBJ2-2; possible D gene TRBD1, 6 bases. Germline CDR1 LNHDA, CDR2 SQIVND (reference sequence). The CDR3 has 15 amino acids. V shed 2 bases and J shed 3 bases, with 10 bases lying between them.

This clonotype has more than one count but fewer than ten. The V gene is TRBV9, the J gene TRBJ2-7, with D perhaps matching TRBD2 (6 bases). V lost 0 bases and J 4 bases, leaving 23 bases between the germline ends. From germline, CDR1 is SGDLS and CDR2 YYNGEE. This CDR3 is 18 amino acids long. This CDR3 reads CASSVAGPSTGDGYEQYF. The CDR3 DNA reads TGTGCCAGCAGCGTAGCCGGGCCTTCTACGGGAGATGGGTACGAGCAGTACTTC.

This clonotype has at least ten counts. This sequence joins TRBV7-2 and TRBJ2-7; 7 positions match TRBD2. V was pared by 2 bases and J by 6 bases, with 1 base of the junction left unmatched. The CDR3 length is 12 residues. Per germline, CDR1 SGHTA and CDR2 FQGNSA. CDR3 sequence reads: CASSLRTSEQYF. The CDR3 DNA is TGTGCCAGCAGCTTACGGACTAGCGAGCAGTACTTC.

This clonotype has a handful of counts. The V and J genes are TRBV3-1 and TRBJ2-1; 8 positions agree with TRBD2. This CDR3 has 19 amino acids. After removal of 3 bases from V and 3 bases from J, the junction contained 16 bases not matched to a gene. Germline-derived CDR1 and CDR2 are LGHDT and YNNKEL (reference sequence). The CDR3 DNA sequence: TGTGCCAGCAGCCATAGTAGCGGGACCCTAAGGGTCGGCTACAATGAGCAGTTCTTC. Its translation is CASSHSSGTLRVGYNEQFF.

This clonotype was found a few times. This chain links TRBV12-3 or TRBV12-4 with TRBJ2-2, with TRBD2 identical over 7 bases. Germline trimming cut 6 bases from V and 4 bases from J; bases unmatched to any gene: 8. The CDR3 is 15 residues long. The CDR3 bases are TGTGCCAGCAGCCGCGGGCTAGCGGCCACCGGGGAGCTGTTTTTT. Translating gives CASSRGLAATGELFF.

This clonotype was counted a few times. The chain links TRBV20-1 to TRBJ1-2, with D unclear. The CDR3 runs to 13 residues. The V and J ends lost 6 bases and 7 bases respectively, with 18 bases between them. Germline CDR1 and CDR2: DFQATT and SNEGSKA (reference sequence). The CDR3 nucleotides are TGCAGTGCCCTGACGTCCCCTGCGGGTGGCTACACCTTC. It specifies CSALTSPAGGYTF.